This T cell receptor beta chain derives from a study of shared clonotypes between healthy human individuals. Whole-study findings and limits: Estimated richness values were generally larger in naive subsets than in memory subsets.

This CDR3 region has 15 residues. V dropped 0 bases and J dropped 3 bases, with 10 bases sitting between them. Per the germline V gene, CDR1 is SGHNT and CDR2 is YYREEE (reference sequence). Repertoires were generated with immunoSEQ multiplex PCR, while TCRdb's copy carries only in-frame clones and drops some. The sample holds about 680,000 clones; around three quarters are singletons and the top ten take roughly 1.9%. Regarding this clone: Its cognate antigen is unknown.

This sequence joins TRBV5-4 and TRBJ2-1, with a tentative D call TRBD1 (6 bases). This sequence originates from a woman aged 25 to 45 in good health. The sequenced sample was memory CD4+ T cells sorted from blood. Specified subset: CD45RA-negative fraction. The DNA of the CDR3 is TGTGCCAGCAGCTTGGGACAGGACCTCTACAATGAGCAGTTCTTC. Encoded protein: CASSLGQDLYNEQFF.